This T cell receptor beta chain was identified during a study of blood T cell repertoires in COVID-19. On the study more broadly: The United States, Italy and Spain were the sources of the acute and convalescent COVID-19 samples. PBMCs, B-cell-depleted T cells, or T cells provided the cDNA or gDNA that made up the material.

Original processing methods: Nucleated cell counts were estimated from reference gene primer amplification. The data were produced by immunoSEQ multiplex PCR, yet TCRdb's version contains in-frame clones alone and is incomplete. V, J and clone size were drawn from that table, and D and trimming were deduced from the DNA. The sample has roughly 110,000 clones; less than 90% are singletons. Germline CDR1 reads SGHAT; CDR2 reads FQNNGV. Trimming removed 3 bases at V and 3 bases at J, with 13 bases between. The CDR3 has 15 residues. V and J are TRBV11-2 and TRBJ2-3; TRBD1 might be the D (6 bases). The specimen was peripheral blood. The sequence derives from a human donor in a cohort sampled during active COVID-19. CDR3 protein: CASSLYRDGTDTQYF. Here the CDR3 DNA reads TGTGCCAGCAGCTTGTACAGGGATGGGACAGATACGCAGTATTTT.